The 24 T cell receptor beta chains below were found in one sample sequenced in a study of T cell changes during pregnancy in multiple sclerosis. Libraries were prepared by immunoSEQ multiplex PCR; TCRdb keeps only in-frame clonotypes and omits some of them. The sample consists of around 70,000 clones, 92% of them appearing once. Specimen: peripheral blood, collected after pregnancy. These receptors all stem from a female donor in good health, enrolled as a control in a pregnancy study.

V is TRBV2 and J is TRBJ2-3; 11 positions agree with TRBD2. This CDR3 has 15 residues. Germline CDR1 reads SNHLY; CDR2 reads FYNNEI. With V trimmed by 6 bases and J by 2 bases, 4 bases remained unmatched. The CDR3 loop reads CASRAGLADTDTQYF. The CDR3 nucleotides are TGTGCCAGCAGAGCGGGACTAGCGGACACAGATACGCAGTATTTT.

This chain uses TRBV14 with TRBJ2-5; D is undetermined. The CDR3 is 13 residues long. CDR1 SGHDN and CDR2 FVKESK come from the germline V gene. V lost 4 bases and J lost 0, with 6 bases in between. The CDR3 is CASSPVDQETQYF. CDR3 nucleotides: TGTGCCAGCAGCCCAGTGGACCAAGAGACCCAGTACTTC.

The chain uses TRBV2 and TRBJ2-7; 12 bases line up with TRBD2. The CDR3 spans 14 residues. The V and J ends lost 6 bases and 5 bases, in that order; junction bases with no gene match: 5. The germline V gene encodes CDR1 SNHLY and CDR2 FYNNEI. In DNA, the CDR3 is TGTGCCAGCAGCCCTCGACTAGCGGGGGACGAGCAGTACTTC. Translation: CASSPRLAGDEQYF.

In its sample, this clone was seen once. V gene TRBV7-6 combines with J gene TRBJ2-7, with D tentatively TRBD1 (5 bases). The CDR3 sequence is 13 residues long. The V end was cut by 5 bases, the J end by 4 bases, with 12 bases between. Germline V gene lookup returns CDR1 SGHVS and CDR2 FNYEAQ. CDR3 sequence reads: CASSQKTVYEQYF. The CDR3 DNA reads as TGTGCCAGCAGCCAAAAGACAGTTTACGAGCAGTACTTC.

The chain uses TRBV19 and TRBJ1-6, with 10 bases fitting TRBD1. This CDR3 contains 12 residues. Per the germline V gene, CDR1 is LNHDA and CDR2 is SQIVND (reference sequence). The J segment lost 9 bases and the V segment lost 10 bases, leaving 3 bases of the junction unmatched. CDR3 in amino acids: CATGQGGSPLHF. CDR3 sequence (DNA): TGTGCCACTGGACAGGGGGGTTCACCCCTCCACTTT.

J is TRBJ2-5 and V is TRBV5-1, with 7 bases matching TRBD1. The J call is uncertain, as TRBJ2-7 better fits the DNA end. Germline V gives CDR1 SGHRS, CDR2 YFSETQ. The CDR3 runs 17 residues. CDR3 DNA: TGCGCCAGCAGCTTGGCCCTTCAGGGGGTGTTGTCCTACGAGCAGTACTTC. It specifies CASSLALQGVLSYEQYF.

The chain couples TRBV5-4 to TRBJ1-2, with 7 positions matching TRBD1. This CDR3 is built from 14 residues. The junction had 1 base not matched to a gene; V was cut back by 0 bases and J by 2 bases. Germline V gene sequence: CDR1 SGHNT, CDR2 YYREEE (reference sequence). CDR3 region: CASSLDRGNYGYTF. As DNA, the CDR3 is TGTGCCAGCAGCTTGGACAGGGGAAACTATGGCTACACCTTC.

The V gene is TRBV28, the J gene TRBJ1-2, with 8 bases aligning to TRBD1. Germline values: CDR1 MDHEN, CDR2 SYDVKM. V shed 8 bases and J 6 bases; nucleotides not matched to a gene: 14. The CDR3 spans 15 residues. In nucleotides, the CDR3 is TGTGCCAGCTGCCTGACAGGGGTGGAATGGAATGGCTACACCTTC. Its protein product is CASCLTGVEWNGYTF.

In its sample, this clone was seen once. The chain employs TRBV27 and TRBJ1-5; D is possibly TRBD1 (6 bases). V was trimmed by 4 bases and J by 2 bases, leaving 12 bases between them. CDR1 is MNHEY and CDR2 is SMNVEV in the germline V gene (reference sequence). The CDR3 length is 15 residues. The CDR3, as DNA: TGTGCCAGCAGTTCGGGGGGCGATGGCAATCAGCCCCAGCATTTT. Amino acids: CASSSGGDGNQPQHF.

This clone was picked up one time. The rearrangement uses TRBV7-2 and TRBJ1-2; a possible D gene is TRBD1 (5 bases). Germline CDR1 SGHTA, CDR2 FQGNSA. Deletions cut 0 bases from V and 0 bases from J, with 5 bases between. The CDR3 sequence is 14 residues long. The chain's CDR3 is CASSLATANYGYTF. The CDR3 bases are TGTGCCAGCAGCTTAGCGACAGCTAACTATGGCTACACCTTC.

The rearrangement uses TRBV27 and TRBJ2-7; 14 bases map to TRBD2. This CDR3 spans 16 amino acids. Germline-derived CDR1 and CDR2 are MNHEY and SMNVEV (reference sequence). After removal of 5 bases from V and 3 bases from J, the junction contained 6 bases not matched to a gene. CDR3 sequence: CASSRLAGGQYYEQYF. As DNA, the CDR3 is TGTGCCAGCAGTCGACTAGCGGGGGGGCAGTACTACGAGCAGTACTTC.

As DNA, the CDR3 is TGTGCCAGCAGTTCGACAGATACGCAGTATTTT. It codes for CASSSTDTQYF. The chain combines TRBV28 with TRBJ2-3; D uncertain. Germline V gene lookup returns CDR1 MDHEN and CDR2 SYDVKM. This CDR3 has 11 residues. Deletions cut 4 bases from V and 3 bases from J, with 2 bases between.

The chain uses TRBV27 and TRBJ2-7, with D unresolved. The CDR3 is made up of 12 amino acids. The V gene lost 6 bases and the J gene lost 5 bases, with 11 bases spanning the gap. CDR1 MNHEY and CDR2 SMNVEV come from the germline V gene (reference sequence). CDR3 sequence: CASSASAHEQYF. The CDR3 DNA follows: TGTGCCAGCAGCGCAAGCGCCCACGAGCAGTACTTC.

The chain joins TRBV11-2 to TRBJ2-4; 7 bases fit TRBD1. The CDR3 extends over 15 amino acids. CDR1 and CDR2 from the germline V gene are SGHAT and FQNNGV. With 1 base clipped from V and 4 bases from J, the junction kept 4 bases outside the gene matches. In DNA, the CDR3 is TGTGCCAGCAGCTTAGGAGGGACAGTTAAAAACATTCAGTACTTC. It yields the protein CASSLGGTVKNIQYF.

The J gene is TRBJ1-6, the V gene TRBV28, with 9 bases matching TRBD1. CDR3 length equals 16 residues. The junction had 8 bases not matched to a gene; V was cut back by 4 bases and J by 7 bases. Per germline, CDR1 MDHEN and CDR2 SYDVKM. The CDR3 protein is CASSSFTGGWNSPLHF. CDR3 bases: TGTGCCAGCAGTTCGTTCACAGGGGGCTGGAATTCACCCCTCCACTTT.

V is TRBV2 and J is TRBJ1-5; TRBD1 is a possible D gene (5 bases). Germline V gives CDR1 SNHLY, CDR2 FYNNEI. Trimming took 6 bases from V and 7 from J, leaving 16 bases between them. The CDR3 sequence is 14 residues long. The CDR3: CASRLDSARQPQHF. For the CDR3, the DNA is TGTGCCAGCAGGCTCGACAGTGCGAGGCAGCCCCAGCATTTT.

The chain has TRBV19 and TRBJ1-2, with TRBD1 as a possible D gene (6 bases). CDR1 is LNHDA, CDR2 SQIVND, per germline (reference sequence). Deletions cut 3 bases from V and 6 bases from J, with 14 bases between. This CDR3 spans 14 amino acids. The CDR3 DNA is TGTGCCAGTAGTATCCACAGGGTGGAGGATGGCTACACCTTC. Its protein product is CASSIHRVEDGYTF.

The chain joins TRBV7-2 to TRBJ2-5; D is perhaps TRBD2 (6 bases). Trimming took 4 bases from V and 5 from J, leaving 17 bases between them. CDR1 and CDR2 from the germline V gene are SGHTA and FQGNSA. The CDR3 consists of 15 residues. This chain's CDR3 is CASSSSGVRGETQYF. For the CDR3, the DNA is TGTGCCAGCAGCTCATCGGGAGTGAGAGGGGAGACCCAGTACTTC.

The V gene is TRBV4-1, the J gene TRBJ2-3, with D maybe TRBD1 (5 bases). This CDR3 is built from 15 residues. V was trimmed by 4 bases and J by 1 base, leaving 12 bases between them. Germline loops: CDR1 MGHRA, CDR2 YSYEKL. The CDR3 loop reads CASSRTSQGTDTQYF. The CDR3 bases are TGCGCCAGCAGCCGAACATCACAGGGCACAGATACGCAGTATTTT.

The genes are TRBV18 and TRBJ1-1; 8 bases line up with TRBD1. CDR1 and CDR2 from the germline V gene are KGHSH and LQKENI. V lost 5 bases, J lost 0 bases, and 5 bases stayed unmatched. This CDR3 is built from 15 residues. CDR3 nucleotide sequence: TGTGCCAGCTCAACGGACAGGGATATGAACACTGAAGCTTTCTTT. It codes for CASSTDRDMNTEAFF.

In this sample, this clone turned up once. This sequence joins TRBV28 and TRBJ1-2; TRBD1 aligns across 8 bases. Trimming took 2 bases from V and 8 from J; bases not matched to a gene: 1. This CDR3 has 12 amino acids. The germline CDR1 and CDR2 sequences are MDHEN and SYDVKM. This CDR3 is CASSLTGGGYTF. The CDR3 DNA is TGTGCCAGCAGTTTAACAGGGGGAGGCTACACCTTC.

V usage is TRBV4-3 and J usage is TRBJ1-4, with D uncertain. V lost 0 bases and J lost 0, with 14 bases in between. Germline V gene lookup returns CDR1 LGHNA and CDR2 YSLEER. The CDR3 consists of 18 residues. In DNA, the CDR3 is TGCGCCAGCAGCCAAGATACCCGACTACGGGCAACTAATGAAAAACTGTTTTTT. Its protein product is CASSQDTRLRATNEKLFF.

The gene calls are TRBV29-1 and TRBJ2-1; 9 nucleotides match TRBD2. Germline values: CDR1 SQVTM, CDR2 ANQGSEA. The V gene end was trimmed by 5 bases and the J gene end by 5 bases; junction bases not matched to a gene: 4. CDR3 length: 13 residues. The DNA for the CDR3 is TGCAGCGTTAGGGGCGGGAGGGACAATGAGCAGTTCTTC. Amino acids: CSVRGGRDNEQFF.

The V call is TRBV7-9, the J call TRBJ2-1, with TRBD2 matching 7 bases. The CDR3 has 18 amino acids. V lost 1 base, J lost 1 base, and 10 bases stayed unmatched. Germline V gene lookup returns CDR1 SEHNR and CDR2 FQNEAQ (reference sequence). The CDR3 DNA is TGTGCCAGCAGCTTAGTTGCTAGCGGCTTCTTGTCCTACAATGAGCAGTTCTTC. It encodes CASSLVASGFLSYNEQFF.